These T cell receptor beta chains were read from a single sample in a study of blood T cell repertoires in COVID-19. TCRdb's copy holds only in-frame clones and misses some; the assay was immunoSEQ multiplex PCR. The sample carries 250,000 or so clones, 70% to 90% recorded once. The sample taken for sequencing was peripheral blood. The source is a man between 18 and 35 years old with active or convalescent COVID-19. CDR3s leave out the opening cysteine and the closing phenylalanine or tryptophan.

J gene | V gene | CDR3 protein
TRBJ1-4 | TRBV27 | ASSSRKHNEKLF
TRBJ2-7 | TRBV11-3 | ASSFGGADLYEQY
TRBJ2-7 | TRBV5-1 | ASKGRDRGQTGKSSYEQY
TRBJ1-1 | TRBV18 | ASSPPSQRDTEAF
TRBJ1-2 | TRBV4-3 | ASSQGGTGGYT
TRBJ2-3 | TRBV2 | ANTITDRPNHSTDTQY
TRBJ1-2 | TRBV25-1 | ASSQGLGNYGYT
TRBJ1-5 | TRBV12-5 | ASVPSDRLYQPQH
TRBJ1-4 | TRBV29-1 | SVEDPGEKLF
TRBJ2-7 | TRBV19 | ARPRLPLYEQY
TRBJ1-2 | TRBV19 | ASSITDYGYT
TRBJ1-2 | TRBV30 | AWSVGGYGYT